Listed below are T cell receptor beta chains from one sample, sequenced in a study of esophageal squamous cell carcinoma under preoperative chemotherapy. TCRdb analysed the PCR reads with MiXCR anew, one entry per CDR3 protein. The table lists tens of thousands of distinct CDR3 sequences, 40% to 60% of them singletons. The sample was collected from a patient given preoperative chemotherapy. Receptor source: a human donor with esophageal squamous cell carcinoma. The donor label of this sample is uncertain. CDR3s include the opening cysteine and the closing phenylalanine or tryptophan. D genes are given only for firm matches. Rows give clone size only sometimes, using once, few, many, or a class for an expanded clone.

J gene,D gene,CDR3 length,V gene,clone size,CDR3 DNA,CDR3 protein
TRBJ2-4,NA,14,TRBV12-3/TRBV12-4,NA,TGTGCCTGTACCTCCCCCGGGGCCGACAACGTTCAGTACTTC,CACTSPGADNVQYF
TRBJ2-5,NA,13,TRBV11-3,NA,TGTGCCAGCAGGCTGACAGGCCTCAATGAGCAGTACTTC,CASRLTGLNEQYF
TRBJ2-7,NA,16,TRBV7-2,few,TGTGCCAGCAGTCCACAGGGAGGGAGAGGGCCAGAGACGCAGTACTTC,CASSPQGGRGPETQYF
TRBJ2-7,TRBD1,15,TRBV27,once,TGTGCCAGCAGTTTCACCGGGACAGCCAGCTACGAGCAGTACTTC,CASSFTGTASYEQYF
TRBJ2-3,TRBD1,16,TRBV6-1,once,TGTGCCAGCAGCCCTGGGACAGGGATCAGCACAGATACGCAGTATTTT,CASSPGTGISTDTQYF
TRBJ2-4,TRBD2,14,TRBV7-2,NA,TGCCGCGGCACGGGAGCGGGAGCCAAAAACACGCAGTACTTC,CRGTGAGAKNTQYF
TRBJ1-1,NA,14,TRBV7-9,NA,TGTGCCAGCAGCTTAGGCGGGTTGAACACTGAAGCTTTCTTT,CASSLGGLNTEAFF
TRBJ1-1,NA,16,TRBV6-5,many,TGTGCCAGCAGTTACATGGGGTTCGGGGACACGGCTGAAGCTTTCTTT,CASSYMGFGDTAEAFF
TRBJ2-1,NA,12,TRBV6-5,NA,TGTGCCAGCAGTTACTCGCTGGGGGCCCAATTCTTC,CASSYSLGAQFF
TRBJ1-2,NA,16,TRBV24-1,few,TGTGCCACCAGTGATCACCCCCGGACGGAGAACTATGGCTACACCTTC,CATSDHPRTENYGYTF
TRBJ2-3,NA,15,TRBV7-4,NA,TGTGCCAGGGGCCTCCAGGCTGTGAGCACCGAGACGCTGTATTTT,CARGLQAVSTETLYF
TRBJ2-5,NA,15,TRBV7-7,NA,TGTGCTAGCAGCCTGGGATGGGGGGTGGCCGAGACCCAGTACTTC,CASSLGWGVAETQYF
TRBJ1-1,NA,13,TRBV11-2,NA,TGTGCCAGCAGCTCAGGACAGAACACTGAAGCTTTCTTT,CASSSGQNTEAFF
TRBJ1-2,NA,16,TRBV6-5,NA,TGTGCCAGCAGTTCGAGGCAGGGAATGGGAGGGGATGGCTACACCTTC,CASSSRQGMGGDGYTF
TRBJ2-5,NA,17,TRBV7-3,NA,TGTGCCAGCAGCTCGGGACTGGGGGGCGGTGTCAAAGAGACTCAGTACTTC,CASSSGLGGGVKETQYF
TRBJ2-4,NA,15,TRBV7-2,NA,TGTGCCAGCAGCTTAGGGGGCCGGGACAAAGACATTCAGTACTTC,CASSLGGRDKDIQYF
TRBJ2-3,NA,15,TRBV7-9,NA,TGTGCCAGCACCGTTAGCGGTGTGGGCACAGATACGCAGTATTTT,CASTVSGVGTDTQYF
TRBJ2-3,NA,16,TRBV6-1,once,TGTGCCAGCAGTGAATCGTGGGGAAGCTACACAGACACGCAGTATTTT,CASSESWGSYTDTQYF
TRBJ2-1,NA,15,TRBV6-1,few,TGTGCCAGCAGTCTCACTAGATGGGGGGCCTACGAGCAGTTCTTC,CASSLTRWGAYEQFF
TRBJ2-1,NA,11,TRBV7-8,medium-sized,TGTGCCAGCAAGGAGACTGGGGAGCAGTTCTTC,CASKETGEQFF
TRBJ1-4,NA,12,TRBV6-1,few,TGTGCCAGCAGTGAATTAAGCGAAAAACTGTTTTTT,CASSELSEKLFF
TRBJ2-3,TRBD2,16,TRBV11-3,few,TGTGCCAGCAGCTCAGCGGGGGGGCGTATCACAGATACGCAGTATTTT,CASSSAGGRITDTQYF
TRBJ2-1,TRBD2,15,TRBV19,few,TGTGCCAGTAGTTCCAGGACTAGCGGGAGGGATGAGCAGTTCTTC,CASSSRTSGRDEQFF
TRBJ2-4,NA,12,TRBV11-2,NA,TGTGCCAGCGGCCTAGATCCGGGGGGCCAGTACTTC,CASGLDPGGQYF
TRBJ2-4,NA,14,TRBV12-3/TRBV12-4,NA,TGTGCCAGCAGTTCAGCGGGAGCCAAAAACATTCAGTACTTC,CASSSAGAKNIQYF
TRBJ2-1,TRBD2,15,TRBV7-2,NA,TGTGCCAGCAGCTTTTCTGCGGGGGTAAACAATGAGCAGTTCTTC,CASSFSAGVNNEQFF
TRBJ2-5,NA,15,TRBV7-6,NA,TGTGCCAGCAGCTTTCTGGCCGGAGGGCACGAGACCCAGTACTTC,CASSFLAGGHETQYF
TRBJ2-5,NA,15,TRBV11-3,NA,TGTGCCAGGAGCCTCGGGGGGCGTGACCAAGGCATCCAGTACTTC,CARSLGGRDQGIQYF
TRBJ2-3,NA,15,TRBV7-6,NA,TGTGGCGGGGGCTCAGGGGGCAGGGGCCAAGATACCCAGTATTTT,CGGGSGGRGQDTQYF
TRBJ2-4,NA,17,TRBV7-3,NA,TGTGCCAGCAGCGTGGGGCCGGGGGGCCGGGACCAAAAGACTCAGTACTTC,CASSVGPGGRDQKTQYF
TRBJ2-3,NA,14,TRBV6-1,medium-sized,TGTGCCAGCAGTGAAGCGGGTAGCTTCCATACGCAGTATTTT,CASSEAGSFHTQYF
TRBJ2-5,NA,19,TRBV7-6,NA,TGTGCCAGCAGTTTGTGTGCGGCCATCGCCGGGGGAGCCAAAAACACCCAGTACTTC,CASSLCAAIAGGAKNTQYF
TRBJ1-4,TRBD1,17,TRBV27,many,TGTGCCAGCAGTGCCACACCTAGGACCTACAGGGGCGAAAAACTGTTTTTT,CASSATPRTYRGEKLFF
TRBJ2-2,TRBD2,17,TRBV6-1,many,TGTGCCAGCAGGGGAACAGCGGGAGCCTCAGGGACCGGGGAGCTGTTTTTT,CASRGTAGASGTGELFF
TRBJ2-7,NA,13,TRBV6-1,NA,TGTGCCAGCAGTCGTGAGAACTCCTACGAGCAGTACTTC,CASSRENSYEQYF
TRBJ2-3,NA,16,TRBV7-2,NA,TGTGCCAGCAGCGGCTCGGGGCTGGGGGGAAAAAACACGCAGTATTTC,CASSGSGLGGKNTQYF
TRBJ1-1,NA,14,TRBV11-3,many,TGTGCCAGCAGCTCGCGTGGGGTCAACACTGAAGCTTTCTTT,CASSSRGVNTEAFF
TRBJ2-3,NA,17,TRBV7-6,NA,TGTGCCAGCAGCTTAGATGGCGGCAGCCCCAGCACAGATACGCAGTATTTT,CASSLDGGSPSTDTQYF
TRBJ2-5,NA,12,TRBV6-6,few,TGTGCCAGCAGCCGATCCCAAGAGACCCAGTACTTC,CASSRSQETQYF
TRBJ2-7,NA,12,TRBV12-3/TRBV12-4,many,TGTGCCAGCAGTTTATCCATCTACGAGCAGTACTTC,CASSLSIYEQYF
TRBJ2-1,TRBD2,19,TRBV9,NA,TGTGCCAGCAGCGCAAGGAGCCGTCCGGGACTAGCGGTCCACAATGAGCAGTTCTTC,CASSARSRPGLAVHNEQFF
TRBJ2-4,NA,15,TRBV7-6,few,TGTGCCAGCGGCTTGGGTATGGCTGGCAAAAACATCCAGTACTTC,CASGLGMAGKNIQYF
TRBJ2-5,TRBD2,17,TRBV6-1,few,TGTGCCAGCAGTACGGGACTAGCGGGAGTTTGGGGGGAGACCCAGTACTTC,CASSTGLAGVWGETQYF
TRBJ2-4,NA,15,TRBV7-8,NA,TGTGCCAGCAGGACCAGGGGCCGTGACAAAGACATTCAGTACTTC,CASRTRGRDKDIQYF
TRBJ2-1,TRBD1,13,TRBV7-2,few,TGTGCCAGCACCTGGACAGGATTCAATGAGCAGTTCTTC,CASTWTGFNEQFF
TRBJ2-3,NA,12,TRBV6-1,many,TGTGCCAGCAGTACCGGGACAAATACGCAGTATTTT,CASSTGTNTQYF
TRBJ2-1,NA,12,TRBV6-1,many,TGTGCCAGCAGTACCACTGGGGAGACCCAGTTCTTC,CASSTTGETQFF
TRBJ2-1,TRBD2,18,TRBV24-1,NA,TGTGCCACCAGTGACCCCGGACTAGCGGGAGGCCTCCAAGAGACCCAGTTCTTC,CATSDPGLAGGLQETQFF
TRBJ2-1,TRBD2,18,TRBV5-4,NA,TGTGCCAGCAGCGTTCCTTCCCCCGGGACTAGCGGAAACAATGAGCAGTTCTTC,CASSVPSPGTSGNNEQFF
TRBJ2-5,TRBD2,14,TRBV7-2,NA,TGTGCGGGTTCCGGGGGGGGAGGTCAAGATACCCAGTACTTC,CAGSGGGGQDTQYF
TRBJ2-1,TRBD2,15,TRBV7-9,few,TGTGCCACCTCGGGCGCGGGGAGGGCCTACAATGAGCAGTTCTTC,CATSGAGRAYNEQFF